The TCR beta chain described here comes from a study of blood T cell repertoires in COVID-19. Looking at the study overall: Nucleic acid was either cDNA or gDNA, and it came from T cells, B-cell-depleted T cells, or PBMCs.

As originally analysed: Researchers report that nucleated cell counts were estimated from reference gene primer amplification. Sequencing was performed with immunoSEQ multiplex PCR; in TCRdb, only in-frame clones are kept and a portion is missing. Clone size and V and J calls were adopted from that table, with D and trimming inferred from the DNA. The sample shows approximately 130,000 clones, 75% to 90% of them seen only once. Germline values: CDR1 SGDLS, CDR2 YYNGEE. The J segment lost 6 bases and the V segment lost 4 bases, leaving 4 bases of the junction unmatched. This CDR3 has 12 residues. The TCR originated in a woman aged 45-59 years who had recovered from COVID-19. The chain has TRBV9 and TRBJ2-7; 7 nucleotides line up with TRBD1. The source material was peripheral blood. The CDR3 loop is CASSRQGSEQYF. As DNA, the CDR3 is TGTGCCAGCAGCAGACAGGGTTCCGAGCAGTACTTC.